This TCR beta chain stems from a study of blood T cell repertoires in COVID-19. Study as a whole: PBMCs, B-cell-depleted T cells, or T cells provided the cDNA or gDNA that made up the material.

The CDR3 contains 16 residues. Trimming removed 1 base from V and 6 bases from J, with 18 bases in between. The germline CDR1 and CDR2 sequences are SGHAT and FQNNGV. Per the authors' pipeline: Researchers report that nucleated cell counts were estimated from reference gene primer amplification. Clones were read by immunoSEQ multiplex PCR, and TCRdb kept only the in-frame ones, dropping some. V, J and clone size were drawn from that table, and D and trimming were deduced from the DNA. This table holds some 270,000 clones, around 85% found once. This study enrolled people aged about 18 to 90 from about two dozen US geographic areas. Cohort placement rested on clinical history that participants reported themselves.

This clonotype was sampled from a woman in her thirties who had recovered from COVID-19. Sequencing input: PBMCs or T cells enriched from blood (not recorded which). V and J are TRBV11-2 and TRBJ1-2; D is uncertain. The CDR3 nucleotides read TGTGCCAGCAGCTTAGGTCTACGGTCGGGAGGGCATGGCTACACCTTC. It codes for CASSLGLRSGGHGYTF.